This T cell receptor beta chain was identified during a study of beta chain features in type 1 diabetes. Whole-study results and caveats: A closer apparent resemblance between naive, central memory and Treg TCRB repertoires was seen in patients than in healthy donors.

Reverse transcription of all isolated RNA meant that expressed TCRB transcripts were sequenced. TCRdb's copy holds only in-frame clones and misses some; the assay was immunoSEQ multiplex PCR. The sample gives a few hundred thousand clones, over 9.5% of which show up once; more than 0.015% is in the top ten. As to this clone: Its antigen is currently unknown.

The TCR sequence derives from a man aged 18 to 29 in good health. Sample: naive CD4+ T cells from blood.

The CDR3 DNA follows: TGTGCCACCAGACCGGACAGGGCGGCCGGGGAGCTGTTTTTT. Protein product: CATRPDRAAGELFF. The V gene is TRBV15, the J gene TRBJ2-2; 8 nucleotides match TRBD1. This CDR3 region has 14 residues. In germline, CDR1 is LNHNV, CDR2 YYDKDF (reference sequence). The V gene end was trimmed by 6 bases and the J gene end by 6 bases; junction bases not matched to a gene: 6. The full variable domain, with the rest looked up from reference TRBV15 and TRBJ2-2, is DAMVIQNPRYQVTQFGKPVTLSCSQTLNHNVMYWYQQKSSQAPKLLFHYYDKDFNNEADTPDNFQSRRPNTSFCFLDIRSPGLGDTAMYLCATRPDRAAGELFFGEGSRLTVL.